These 20 T cell receptor beta chains originate from one sample sequenced in a study of T cell clusters in autoimmune cytopenias (dated by TCRdb to between 2018 and 2021). Each sample's TRB amplification started from 200 to 300 ng of peripheral blood genomic DNA, which corresponds to tens of thousands of genome equivalents. Sequencing used an Illumina MiSeq. Multiplex PCR with a touch-down protocol amplified TRB rearrangements, with the TRB-A and TRB-B primer pools combined in a single tube. The reads, reprocessed by TCRdb, yield one row per CDR3 protein sequence and no DNA. The sample table gives approximately 5,600 distinct CDR3 sequences. 19% of the sample is taken by the ten largest. Source material: peripheral blood. The origin of the receptors is a human donor with an autoimmune cytopenia or autoimmune hepatitis (not recorded which).

Measured by frequency, this clonotype is medium-sized. The CDR3 is CASSLGDSSYEQYF. The genes are TRBV11-3 and TRBJ2-7; the D call from TCRdb, TRBD1, cannot be confirmed without DNA. The V gene's germline CDR1 is SGHNT and CDR2 YENEEA. This CDR3 contains 14 residues.

Considering frequency, this clonotype is medium-sized. The chain employs TRBV5-5 and TRBJ2-7; TCRdb calls TRBD1, which cannot be checked without DNA. The CDR3 covers 16 residues. The germline V gene encodes CDR1 SGHKS and CDR2 YYEKEE (reference sequence). The CDR3: CASSDSTGARSYEQYF.

The V call is TRBV11-3, the J call TRBJ2-1; the TCRdb D gene call, TRBD1, has no DNA to confirm it. Germline V CDR1 and CDR2: SGHNT, YENEEA. This CDR3 has 14 amino acids. This CDR3 is CASSSTDPWNEQFF.

The gene calls are TRBV7-6 and TRBJ2-3; the D call from TCRdb, TRBD1, cannot be confirmed without DNA. The CDR3 length is 15 residues. The germline CDR1 and CDR2 sequences are SGHVS and FNYEAQ. The CDR3 spells CASSSRSGPADTQYF.

Judged by frequency, this clonotype is medium-sized (0.01 to 0.1%). The rearrangement uses TRBV5-6 and TRBJ2-4; TCRdb outputs TRBD2, but without DNA this stays unchecked. Germline V gene sequence: CDR1 SGHDT, CDR2 YYEEEE. This CDR3 contains 14 residues. CDR3 residues: CASRVWAGGNIQYF.

The gene calls are TRBV30 and TRBJ2-4; TCRdb indicates TRBD1, and absent DNA this call remains unverified. Per the germline V gene, CDR1 is GTSNPN and CDR2 is SVGIG (reference sequence). The CDR3 length is 14 residues. The CDR3 here is CAWSVSGAKNIQYF.

This clonotype is called medium-sized based on its frequency. The genes are TRBV12-3 or TRBV12-4 and TRBJ2-1; TCRdb reports TRBD2, a call that lacks DNA to check it against. The CDR3 has 14 amino acids. The CDR3 protein is CASRDRAGGYEQFF.

The chain is built from TRBV20-1 and TRBJ1-3; TCRdb names TRBD1, which stays unverified in the absence of DNA. This CDR3 contains 15 residues. Germline V gene data show CDR1 as DFQATT and CDR2 as SNEGSKA (reference sequence). The CDR3 loop reads CSAPNDRAAGNTIYF.

This sequence joins TRBV19 and TRBJ1-1; the D call from TCRdb, TRBD1, cannot be confirmed without DNA. The CDR3 length is 15 residues. The germline V gene has CDR1 LNHDA and CDR2 SQIVND (reference sequence). CDR3 sequence reads: CASSKSGGRNTEAFF.

Its frequency marks this clonotype as medium-sized (0.01 to 0.1%). The chain is built from TRBV6-2 or TRBV6-3 and TRBJ2-2; TCRdb's assignment of TRBD1 cannot be checked, as there is no DNA. Germline V gives CDR1 MNHEY, CDR2 SVGEGT. The CDR3 extends over 15 amino acids. The CDR3 loop is CASREGARDTGELFF.

In terms of frequency, this clonotype is medium-sized (0.01 to 0.1%). The V call is TRBV12-3 or TRBV12-4, the J call TRBJ1-4; with no DNA, the TCRdb D assignment of TRBD1 cannot be verified. The CDR3 is made up of 14 amino acids. CDR3 residues: CASTRVNRGEKLFF.

This clonotype ranks as medium-sized in terms of frequency. The chain employs TRBV10-3 and TRBJ2-5; TCRdb's assignment of TRBD1 cannot be checked, as there is no DNA. CDR1 is ENHRY, CDR2 SYGVKD, per germline. This CDR3 comprises 13 residues. CDR3: CASSRGARETQYF.

Measured by frequency, this clonotype is medium-sized (0.01 to 0.1%). The chain carries TRBV30 and TRBJ2-3; TCRdb selects TRBD2, and the lack of DNA leaves this call unchecked. This CDR3 is built from 15 residues. The germline CDR1 and CDR2 sequences are GTSNPN and SVGIG (reference sequence). This CDR3 is CAWSGLAGVTDTQYF. Supplemented by reference TRBV30 and TRBJ2-3, the full variable domain reads SQTIHQWPATLVQPVGSPLSLECTVEGTSNPNLYWYRQAAGRGLQLLFYSVGIGQISSEVPQNLSASRPQDRQFILSSKKLLLSDSGFYLCAWSGLAGVTDTQYFGPGTRLTVL.

The chain links TRBV5-1 to TRBJ1-1. The CDR3 runs 12 residues. Per the germline V gene, CDR1 is SGHRS and CDR2 is YFSETQ. CDR3 in amino acids: CASSLDGRGAFF.

The chain links TRBV20-1 to TRBJ2-1. The germline gives CDR1 DFQATT, CDR2 SNEGSKA (reference sequence). The CDR3 runs 13 residues. The CDR3 loop is CSAQTPAYNEQFF.

This clonotype is identified as medium-sized from frequency. The genes are TRBV19 and TRBJ2-7; the TCRdb call, TRBD1, lacks DNA for checking. There are 15 residues in the CDR3. The germline V gene has CDR1 LNHDA and CDR2 SQIVND (reference sequence). This chain's CDR3 is CASSSAAGGTHEQYF.

This chain joins TRBV12-3 or TRBV12-4 and TRBJ2-2; TCRdb lists TRBD1, though no DNA is available to test this call. The CDR3 loop spans 16 amino acids. The CDR3 region is CASSFRPGGPTGELFF.

This clonotype is deemed medium-sized by its frequency. The chain recombines TRBV12-3 or TRBV12-4 with TRBJ2-2; lacking DNA, the TRBD2 call made by TCRdb goes unchecked. The CDR3 loop spans 17 amino acids. CDR3 amino acids: CASGGASGGTNTGELFF.

This sequence joins TRBV29-1 and TRBJ2-3; TCRdb's assignment of TRBD2 cannot be checked, as there is no DNA. CDR1 and CDR2 (germline): SQVTM, ANQGSEA. This CDR3 region has 15 residues. CDR3 sequence reads: CSVLAGGHWTDTQYF.

The chain links TRBV18 to TRBJ1-2; without DNA, the TCRdb call of TRBD1 cannot be checked. This CDR3 is 12 amino acids long. The germline V gene encodes CDR1 KGHSH and CDR2 LQKENI. CDR3 amino acids: CASSPAGDGYTF. The whole variable domain, filled in from reference TRBV18 and TRBJ1-2, reads NAGVMQNPRHLVRRRGQEARLRCSPMKGHSHVYWYRQLPEEGLKFMVYLQKENIIDESGMPKERFSAEFPKEGPSILRIQQVVRGDSAAYFCASSPAGDGYTFGSGTRLTVV.